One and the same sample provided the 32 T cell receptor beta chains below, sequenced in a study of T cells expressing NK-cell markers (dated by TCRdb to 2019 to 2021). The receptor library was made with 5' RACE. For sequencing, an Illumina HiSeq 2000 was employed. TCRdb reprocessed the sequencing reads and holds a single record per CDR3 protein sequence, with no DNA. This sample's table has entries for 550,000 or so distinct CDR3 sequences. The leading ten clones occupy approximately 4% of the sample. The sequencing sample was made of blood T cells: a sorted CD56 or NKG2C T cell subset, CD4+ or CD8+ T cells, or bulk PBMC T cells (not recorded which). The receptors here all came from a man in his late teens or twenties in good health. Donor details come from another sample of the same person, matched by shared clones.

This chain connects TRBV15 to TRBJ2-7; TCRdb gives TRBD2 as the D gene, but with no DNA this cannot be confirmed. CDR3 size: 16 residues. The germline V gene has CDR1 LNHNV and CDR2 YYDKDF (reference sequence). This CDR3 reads CATSRDQLAGGVEQYF.

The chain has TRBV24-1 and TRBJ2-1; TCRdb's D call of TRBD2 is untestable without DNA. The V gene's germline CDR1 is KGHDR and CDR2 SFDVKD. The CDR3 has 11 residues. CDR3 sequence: CATSDSGVQFF.

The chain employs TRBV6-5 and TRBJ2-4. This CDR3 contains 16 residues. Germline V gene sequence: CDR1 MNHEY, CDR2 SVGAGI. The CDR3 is CASSSSNLLAKNIQYF.

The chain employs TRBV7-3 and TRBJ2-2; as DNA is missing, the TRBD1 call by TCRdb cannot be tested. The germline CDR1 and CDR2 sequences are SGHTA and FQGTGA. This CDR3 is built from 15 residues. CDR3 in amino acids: CASSKGFSSTGELFF.

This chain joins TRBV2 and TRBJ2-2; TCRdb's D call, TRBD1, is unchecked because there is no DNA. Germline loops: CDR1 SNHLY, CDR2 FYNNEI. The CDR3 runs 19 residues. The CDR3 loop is CASSDGAGVLPRNTGELFF.

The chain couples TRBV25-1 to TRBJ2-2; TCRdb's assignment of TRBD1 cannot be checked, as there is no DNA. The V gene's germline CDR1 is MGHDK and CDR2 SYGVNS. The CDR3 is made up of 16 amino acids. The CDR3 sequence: CASTEGDRRDTGELFF.

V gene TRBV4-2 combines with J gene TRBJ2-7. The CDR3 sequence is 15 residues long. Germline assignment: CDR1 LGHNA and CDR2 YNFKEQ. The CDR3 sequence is CASSPGGGNPYEQYF.

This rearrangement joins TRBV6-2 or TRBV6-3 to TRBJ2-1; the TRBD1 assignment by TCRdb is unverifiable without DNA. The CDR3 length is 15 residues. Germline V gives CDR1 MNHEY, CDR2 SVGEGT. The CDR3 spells CASRTGGTPNNEQFF.

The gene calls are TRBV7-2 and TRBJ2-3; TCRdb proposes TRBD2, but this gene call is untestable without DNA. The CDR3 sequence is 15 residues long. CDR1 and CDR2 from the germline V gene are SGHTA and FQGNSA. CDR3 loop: CASSPSGPGADTQYF.

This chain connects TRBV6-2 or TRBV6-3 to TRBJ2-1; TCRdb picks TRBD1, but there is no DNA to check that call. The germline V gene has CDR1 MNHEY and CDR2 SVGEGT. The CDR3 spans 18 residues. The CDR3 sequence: CASSYRRGREGSYNEQFF.

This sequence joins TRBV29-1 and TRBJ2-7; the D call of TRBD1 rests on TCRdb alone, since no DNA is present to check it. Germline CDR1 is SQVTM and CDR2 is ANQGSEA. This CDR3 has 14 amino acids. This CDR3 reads CSVVGQGSPYEQYF.

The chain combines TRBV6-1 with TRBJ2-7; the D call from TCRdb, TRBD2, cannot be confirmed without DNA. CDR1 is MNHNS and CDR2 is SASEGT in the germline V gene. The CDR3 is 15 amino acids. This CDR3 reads CASSLRAGSPYEQYF.

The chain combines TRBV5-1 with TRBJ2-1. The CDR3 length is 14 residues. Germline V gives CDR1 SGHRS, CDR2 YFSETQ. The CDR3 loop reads CASSLESWSNEQFF. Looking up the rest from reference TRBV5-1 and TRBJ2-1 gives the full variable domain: KAGVTQTPRYLIKTRGQQVTLSCSPISGHRSVSWYQQTPGQGLQFLFEYFSETQRNKGNFPGRFSGRQFSNSRSEMNVSTLELGDSALYLCASSLESWSNEQFFGPGTRLTVL.

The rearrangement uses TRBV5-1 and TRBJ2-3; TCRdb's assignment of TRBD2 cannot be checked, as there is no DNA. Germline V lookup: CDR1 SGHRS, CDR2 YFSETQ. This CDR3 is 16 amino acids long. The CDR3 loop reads CASSWSRKGGADTQYF. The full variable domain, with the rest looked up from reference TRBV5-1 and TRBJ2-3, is KAGVTQTPRYLIKTRGQQVTLSCSPISGHRSVSWYQQTPGQGLQFLFEYFSETQRNKGNFPGRFSGRQFSNSRSEMNVSTLELGDSALYLCASSWSRKGGADTQYFGPGTRLTVL.

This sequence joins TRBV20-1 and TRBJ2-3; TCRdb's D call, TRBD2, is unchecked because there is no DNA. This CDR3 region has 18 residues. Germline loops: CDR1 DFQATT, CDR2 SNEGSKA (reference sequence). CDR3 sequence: CSAYRTSGGITGTDTQYF.

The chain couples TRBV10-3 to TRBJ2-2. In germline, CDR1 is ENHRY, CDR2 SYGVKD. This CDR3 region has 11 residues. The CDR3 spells CAIANTGELFF.

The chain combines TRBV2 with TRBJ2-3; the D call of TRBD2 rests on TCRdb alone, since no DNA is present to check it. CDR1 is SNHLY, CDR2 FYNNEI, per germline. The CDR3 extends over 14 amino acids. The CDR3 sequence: CASGSGGRVYTQYF.

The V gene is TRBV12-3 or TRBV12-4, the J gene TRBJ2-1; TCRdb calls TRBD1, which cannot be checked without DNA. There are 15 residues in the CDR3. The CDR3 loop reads CASSRQGAVSHEQFF.

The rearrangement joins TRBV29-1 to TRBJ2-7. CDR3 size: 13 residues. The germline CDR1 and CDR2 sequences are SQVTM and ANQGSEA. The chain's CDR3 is CSVGRLGSYEQYF.

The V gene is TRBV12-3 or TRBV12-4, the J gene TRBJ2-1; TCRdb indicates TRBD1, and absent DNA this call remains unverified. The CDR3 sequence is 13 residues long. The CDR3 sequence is CATYLGQLNEQFF.

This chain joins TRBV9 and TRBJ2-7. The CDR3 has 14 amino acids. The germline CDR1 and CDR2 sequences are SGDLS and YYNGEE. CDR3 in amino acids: CASSAAGDLYEQYF.

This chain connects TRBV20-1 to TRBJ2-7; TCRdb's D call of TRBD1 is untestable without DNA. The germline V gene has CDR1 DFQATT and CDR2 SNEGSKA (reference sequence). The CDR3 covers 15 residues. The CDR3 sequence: CSARDLNRAAYEQYF.

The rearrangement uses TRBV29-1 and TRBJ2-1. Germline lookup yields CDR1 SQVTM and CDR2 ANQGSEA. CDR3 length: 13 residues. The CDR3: CSVGGVLVNEQFF.

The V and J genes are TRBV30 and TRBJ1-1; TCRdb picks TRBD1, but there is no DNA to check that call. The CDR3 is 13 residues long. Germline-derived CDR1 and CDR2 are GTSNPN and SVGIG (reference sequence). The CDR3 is CAWRRGMRTEAFF.

The CDR3 spells CASGLLQVLPATNEKLFF. The chain joins TRBV12-5 to TRBJ1-4. The CDR3 totals 18 residues. Germline V gene data show CDR1 as LGHNT and CDR2 as FRNRAP.

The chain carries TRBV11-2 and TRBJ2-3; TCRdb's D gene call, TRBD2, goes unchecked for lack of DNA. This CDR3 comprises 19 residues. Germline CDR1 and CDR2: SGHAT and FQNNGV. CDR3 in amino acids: CASSLGPLRQKVPTDTQYF. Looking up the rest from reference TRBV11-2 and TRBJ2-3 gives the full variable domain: EAGVAQSPRYKIIEKRQSVAFWCNPISGHATLYWYQQILGQGPKLLIQFQNNGVVDDSQLPKDRFSAERLKGVDSTLKIQPAKLEDSAVYLCASSLGPLRQKVPTDTQYFGPGTRLTVL.

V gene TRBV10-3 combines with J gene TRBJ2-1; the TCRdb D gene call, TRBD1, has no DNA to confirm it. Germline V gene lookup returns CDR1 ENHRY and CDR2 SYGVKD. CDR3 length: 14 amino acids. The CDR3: CAIGGQGGYNEQFF.

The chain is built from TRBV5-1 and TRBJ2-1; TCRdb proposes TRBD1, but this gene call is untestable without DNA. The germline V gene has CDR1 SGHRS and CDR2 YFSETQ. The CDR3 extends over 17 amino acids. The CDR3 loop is CASSRTDPAESYNEQFF.

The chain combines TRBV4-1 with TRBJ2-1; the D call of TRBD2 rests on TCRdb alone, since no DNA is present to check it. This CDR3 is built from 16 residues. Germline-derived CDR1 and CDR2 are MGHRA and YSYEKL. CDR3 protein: CASSQLAEPSNNEQFF.

This chain's CDR3 is CASSPFGYGGEQFF. The chain has TRBV5-6 and TRBJ2-1; TCRdb designates TRBD1, a call that cannot be tested without DNA. The CDR3 covers 14 residues. Germline V gene sequence: CDR1 SGHDT, CDR2 YYEEEE.

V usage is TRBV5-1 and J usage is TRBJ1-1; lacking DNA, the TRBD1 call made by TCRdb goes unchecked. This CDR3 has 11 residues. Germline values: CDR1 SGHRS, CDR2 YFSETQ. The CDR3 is CASTGPGEAFF.

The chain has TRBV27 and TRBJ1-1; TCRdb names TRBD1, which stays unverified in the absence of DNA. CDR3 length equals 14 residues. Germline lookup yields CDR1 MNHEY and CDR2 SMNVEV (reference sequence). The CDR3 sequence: CASSAQVRGAEAFF.